Below are 30 T cell receptor beta chains sequenced from a single sample in a study of blood T cell repertoires in COVID-19. Produced via immunoSEQ multiplex PCR; TCRdb's table is partial and in-frame only. The table has about 88,000 clones, roughly 91% seen once. Sequencing was done on a sample of peripheral blood. These receptors were taken from a man aged 18 to 30 with COVID-19, enrolled during active disease.

This rearrangement joins TRBV3-1 (or the pseudogene TRBV3-2) to TRBJ2-1, with 10 bases lining up with TRBD2. The J segment lost 3 bases and the V segment lost 2 bases, leaving 4 bases of the junction unmatched. This CDR3 spans 16 amino acids. The germline CDR1 and CDR2 sequences are LGHDT and YNNKEL (reference sequence). CDR3 region: CASSQFSGRIYNEQFF. CDR3 nucleotides: TGTGCCAGCAGCCAATTTAGCGGGAGGATCTACAATGAGCAGTTCTTC.

The rearrangement links TRBV7-3 to TRBJ1-2; possible D gene TRBD1, 5 bases. Trimming shortened V by 5 bases and J by 4 bases, and 14 bases separated the two germline ends. Germline CDR1 SGHTA, CDR2 FQGTGA. This CDR3 comprises 14 residues. In nucleotides, the CDR3 is TGTGCCAGCAGCCTCCGACAGCTTAGCTATGGCTACACCTTC. It codes for CASSLRQLSYGYTF.

This clone has only one observation. The chain couples TRBV11-2 to TRBJ1-2; D gene ambiguous. Germline assignment: CDR1 SGHAT and CDR2 FQNNGV. There are 15 residues in the CDR3. V gave up 5 bases and J gave up 1 base, with 14 bases separating them. CDR3 protein: CASSPRGVYNYGYTF. In DNA form, the CDR3 reads TGTGCCAGCAGCCCCCGTGGAGTGTATAACTATGGCTACACCTTC. Looking up the rest from reference TRBV11-2 and TRBJ1-2 gives the full variable domain: EAGVAQSPRYKIIEKRQSVAFWCNPISGHATLYWYQQILGQGPKLLIQFQNNGVVDDSQLPKDRFSAERLKGVDSTLKIQPAKLEDSAVYLCASSPRGVYNYGYTFGSGTRLTVV.

The rearrangement joins TRBV7-9 to TRBJ2-7, with 7 bases matching TRBD2. Germline trimming cut 6 bases from V and 4 bases from J; bases unmatched to any gene: 12. The germline CDR1 and CDR2 sequences are SEHNR and FQNEAQ (reference sequence). CDR3 length equals 15 residues. This CDR3 is CASSYPAAGEYEQYF. The CDR3 coding sequence is TGTGCCAGCAGTTACCCCGCGGCGGGAGAATACGAGCAGTACTTC.

J is TRBJ2-7 and V is TRBV5-6; no firm D call. Trimming took 0 bases from V and 0 from J, leaving 4 bases between them. CDR1 is SGHDT and CDR2 is YYEEEE in the germline V gene. This CDR3 contains 13 residues. CDR3: CASSLDTSYEQYF. CDR3 coding DNA: TGTGCCAGCAGCTTGGACACCTCCTACGAGCAGTACTTC.

The chain recombines TRBV5-5 with TRBJ2-2, with 8 bases lining up with TRBD2. Germline V CDR1 and CDR2: SGHKS, YYEKEE (reference sequence). The CDR3 length is 18 residues. With V trimmed by 0 bases and J by 0 bases, 7 bases remained unmatched. The CDR3 DNA sequence: TGTGCCAGCAGCTTGGAAGCGGGAGTCTACGCGAACACCGGGGAGCTGTTTTTT. The encoded protein is CASSLEAGVYANTGELFF.

The chain is built from TRBV24-1 and TRBJ2-1, with D tentatively TRBD2 (6 bases). Germline lookup yields CDR1 KGHDR and CDR2 SFDVKD. The CDR3 is made up of 15 amino acids. V dropped 5 bases and J dropped 5 bases, with 15 bases sitting between them. This chain's CDR3 is CATSAYGDSNNEQFF. Written as DNA, the CDR3 is TGTGCCACCAGTGCCTACGGGGACTCTAACAATGAGCAGTTCTTC.

The chain joins TRBV28 to TRBJ2-7, with 10 bases that match TRBD2. J gave up 2 bases and V 4 bases, and 2 bases lay outside the gene matches. The CDR3 runs to 14 residues. Germline V CDR1 and CDR2: MDHEN, SYDVKM. In DNA, the CDR3 is TGTGCCAGCAGTTCAAGCGGGAGGGCCTACGAGCAGTACTTC. The encoded protein is CASSSSGRAYEQYF. Based on the CDR3 plus reference TRBV28 and TRBJ2-7, the full variable domain is DVKVTQSSRYLVKRTGEKVFLECVQDMDHENMFWYRQDPGLGLRLIYFSYDVKMKEKGDIPEGYSVSREKKERFSLILESASTNQTSMYLCASSSSGRAYEQYFGPGTRLTVT.

This clone was seen just once. This chain joins TRBV5-1 and TRBJ2-1, with D unresolved. CDR1 is SGHRS, CDR2 YFSETQ, per germline. There are 16 residues in the CDR3. V was pared by 4 bases and J by 6 bases, with 20 bases between. In nucleotides, the CDR3 is TGCGCCAGCAGCCGTCGCCCATCTTTTTCGGTCAATGAGCAGTTCTTC. Encoded protein: CASSRRPSFSVNEQFF.

V gene TRBV7-8 combines with J gene TRBJ1-1, with TRBD1 as a possible D gene (5 bases). This CDR3 contains 12 residues. Trimming pared 3 bases from V and 4 bases from J, leaving 6 bases between. Germline lookup yields CDR1 SGHVS and CDR2 FQNEAQ. CDR3 region: CASSFQGTEAFF. The CDR3 region has the DNA TGTGCCAGCAGCTTTCAGGGCACTGAAGCTTTCTTT.

This sequence joins TRBV3-1 (or the pseudogene TRBV3-2) and TRBJ2-7, with TRBD1 matching over 7 bases. V dropped 10 bases and J dropped 3; count of bases not matched to a gene: 6. The CDR3 is made up of 12 amino acids. Germline assignment: CDR1 LGHDT and CDR2 YNNKEL (reference sequence). Here the CDR3 reads CATGTVFYEQYF. The DNA of the CDR3 is TGTGCCACCGGGACAGTTTTCTACGAGCAGTACTTC.

This chain joins TRBV19 and TRBJ2-1; D gene uncertain. Per germline, CDR1 LNHDA and CDR2 SQIVND (reference sequence). There are 15 residues in the CDR3. Trimming removed 3 bases from V and 3 bases from J, with 12 bases in between. In DNA form, the CDR3 reads TGTGCCAGTAGTATGGAGCCCGATGGCTACAATGAGCAGTTCTTC. Its translation is CASSMEPDGYNEQFF.

This sequence joins TRBV7-9 and TRBJ2-1, with 9 bases that match TRBD2. The CDR3 length is 17 residues. CDR1 is SEHNR and CDR2 is FQNEAQ in the germline V gene (reference sequence). Unmatched junction bases numbered 11, after V lost 1 base and J lost 7 bases. The CDR3 loop reads CASSLGLGSGSRNEQFF. In DNA form, the CDR3 reads TGTGCCAGCAGCTTAGGCCTGGGTAGCGGGAGTAGAAATGAGCAGTTCTTC.

The chain couples TRBV5-1 to TRBJ1-2; 10 bases fit TRBD1. Losses at the gene ends were 4 bases for V and 8 bases for J; bases not matched to a gene: 11. Germline values: CDR1 SGHRS, CDR2 YFSETQ. The CDR3 extends over 15 amino acids. The DNA for the CDR3 is TGCGCCAGCAGCACCTCCGGGACAGGGGAGGGAGGCTACACCTTC. Its protein product is CASSTSGTGEGGYTF.

V is TRBV6-5 and J is TRBJ1-2, with a weak D call TRBD1 (6 bases). The V and J ends lost 6 bases and 5 bases respectively, with 13 bases between them. The germline gives CDR1 MNHEY, CDR2 SVGAGI. This CDR3 spans 13 amino acids. The CDR3 reads CASRATGKYGYTF. CDR3 coding DNA: TGTGCCAGCAGAGCGACAGGAAAATATGGCTACACCTTC.

The V call is TRBV7-6, the J call TRBJ1-1; the match to TRBD1 covers 11 bases. The CDR3 consists of 18 residues. The germline CDR1 and CDR2 sequences are SGHVS and FNYEAQ. J was trimmed by 0 bases and V by 3 bases; bases with no gene match: 9. The CDR3 reads CASSFQGQGDLMNTEAFF. The CDR3 nucleotides read TGTGCCAGCAGCTTTCAGGGACAGGGGGACCTTATGAACACTGAAGCTTTCTTT.

The chain employs TRBV6-2 or TRBV6-3 and TRBJ1-5; D uncertain. This CDR3 is built from 13 residues. The V gene's germline CDR1 is MNHEY and CDR2 SVGEGT. V lost 5 bases, J lost 7 bases, and 12 bases lay in between. CDR3 sequence (DNA): TGTGCCAGCAGTCTCTCCCGGAGGCAGCCCCAGCATTTT. It is translated as CASSLSRRQPQHF.

DNA of the CDR3: TGTGCCAGCAGTTCACGGCGGATTTCTGAAGCTTTCTTT. Encoded protein: CASSSRRISEAFF. The rearrangement uses TRBV12-3 or TRBV12-4 and TRBJ1-1; D is uncertain. V was clipped by 4 bases and J by 6 bases, with 12 bases between them. CDR3 length: 13 residues.

The chain carries TRBV18 and TRBJ1-5; TRBD1 is a possible D gene (5 bases). From germline, CDR1 is KGHSH and CDR2 LQKENI. The CDR3 totals 14 residues. V lost 0 bases and J 6 bases, leaving 9 bases between the germline ends. CDR3 sequence: CASSPPSGGQPQHF. The CDR3 bases are TGTGCCAGCTCACCACCCTCGGGGGGTCAGCCCCAGCATTTT. The full variable domain, with the rest looked up from reference TRBV18 and TRBJ1-5, is NAGVMQNPRHLVRRRGQEARLRCSPMKGHSHVYWYRQLPEEGLKFMVYLQKENIIDESGMPKERFSAEFPKEGPSILRIQQVVRGDSAAYFCASSPPSGGQPQHFGDGTRLSIL.

The CDR3 nucleotides read TGTGCCTGGAGTGTAACGGGTCTCTACGAGCAGTACTTC. This codes for CAWSVTGLYEQYF. This sequence joins TRBV30 and TRBJ2-7; D is undetermined. The CDR3 sequence is 13 residues long. V dropped 0 bases and J dropped 3 bases, with 9 bases sitting between them. The germline CDR1 and CDR2 sequences are GTSNPN and SVGIG (reference sequence).

The chain is built from TRBV23-1 and TRBJ2-3; D is unresolved. TRBV23-1 is identified as an open reading frame with a role that is uncertain. There are 17 residues in the CDR3. V was cut by 2 bases and J by 2 bases, with 17 bases left in between. The CDR3 sequence: CASSQEDSFWVTDTQYF. For the CDR3, the DNA is TGCGCCAGCAGTCAAGAAGACTCATTTTGGGTCACAGATACGCAGTATTTT.

The rearrangement joins TRBV6-4 to TRBJ2-7; TRBD1 matches at 8 bases. This CDR3 is 13 amino acids long. V lost 4 bases, J lost 6 bases, and 5 bases stayed unmatched. CDR1 is MRHNA and CDR2 is SNTAGT in the germline V gene. The CDR3 is CASSATGEREQYF. CDR3 DNA: TGTGCCAGCAGTGCGACAGGGGAACGCGAGCAGTACTTC.

This rearrangement joins TRBV6-5 to TRBJ2-1; 11 positions match TRBD1. CDR3 length equals 15 residues. The germline CDR1 and CDR2 sequences are MNHEY and SVGAGI. The V and J ends lost 7 bases and 9 bases, in that order; junction bases with no gene match: 11. The CDR3 region has the DNA TGTGCCAGCACCAAAAGCGGGACAGGGGGAAGTGAGCAGTTCTTC. Amino acids: CASTKSGTGGSEQFF.

This clone was detected only once. The rearrangement joins TRBV9 to TRBJ2-7, with D perhaps TRBD1 (6 bases). Germline CDR1 and CDR2: SGDLS and YYNGEE. CDR3 size: 15 residues. The ends were cut back, 0 bases at V and 3 bases at J, with 13 bases in the middle. CDR3 bases: TGTGCCAGCAGCGTAGGGGCAGGGGTGGGCTACGAGCAGTACTTC. Amino acids: CASSVGAGVGYEQYF.

The chain uses TRBV6-5 and TRBJ2-7; TRBD2 is a possible D gene (5 bases). The CDR3 length is 14 residues. Germline V CDR1 and CDR2: MNHEY, SVGAGI. The germline V and J ends were trimmed by 4 bases and 5 bases, with 15 bases remaining between them. This chain's CDR3 is CASSSPRGAHEQYF. CDR3 nucleotide sequence: TGTGCCAGCAGTTCCCCCCGGGGTGCTCACGAGCAGTACTTC.

The chain uses TRBV6-2 or TRBV6-3 and TRBJ2-4, with 7 bases that match TRBD2. Germline-derived CDR1 and CDR2 are MNHEY and SVGEGT. The CDR3 contains 17 residues. The V and J ends lost 2 bases and 0 bases, in that order; junction bases with no gene match: 7. CDR3 DNA: TGTGCCAGCAGTTACCCAACTAGCGACCTAGCCAAAAACATTCAGTACTTC. Translated, it gives CASSYPTSDLAKNIQYF.

The V and J genes are TRBV28 and TRBJ1-2, with D maybe TRBD1 (5 bases). Trimming shortened V by 3 bases and J by 0 bases, and 8 bases separated the two germline ends. Germline V gene data show CDR1 as MDHEN and CDR2 as SYDVKM. The CDR3 is made up of 14 amino acids. The CDR3 nucleotides are TGTGCCAGCAGTTTTTCCAGGGCTAACTATGGCTACACCTTC. Translating gives CASSFSRANYGYTF.

The V gene is TRBV5-1, the J gene TRBJ2-3; 8 bases are shared with TRBD1. CDR3 length: 18 residues. J was trimmed by 2 bases and V by 7 bases; bases with no gene match: 18. Germline CDR1 is SGHRS and CDR2 is YFSETQ. The CDR3 here is CASGRRPTTGDDTDTQYF. In nucleotides, the CDR3 is TGCGCCAGCGGTAGACGGCCAACGACAGGGGATGACACAGATACGCAGTATTTT.

This chain links TRBV2 with TRBJ2-5; 7 positions agree with TRBD1. V shed 6 bases, J shed 1 base, and the junction held 8 bases outside the gene matches. This CDR3 has 15 amino acids. Germline V CDR1 and CDR2: SNHLY, FYNNEI. The CDR3 nucleotides read TGTGCCAGCAGAGTGACAGGGTTTCCCCAAGAGACCCAGTACTTC. Translation gives CASRVTGFPQETQYF.

This chain links TRBV27 with TRBJ2-1, with 11 bases that match TRBD2. The CDR3 consists of 15 residues. The germline gives CDR1 MNHEY, CDR2 SMNVEV (reference sequence). V lost 2 bases, J lost 7 bases, and 4 bases stayed unmatched. In DNA, the CDR3 is TGTGCCAGCAGTTTAGCTAGCGGGAGGAGTAATGAGCAGTTCTTC. The encoded protein is CASSLASGRSNEQFF.